This T cell receptor (beta chain) was captured in a study of CD8+CD57+ T cells in acquired aplastic anemia. The germline gives CDR1 DFQATT, CDR2 SNEGSKA (reference sequence). The CDR3 runs 12 residues. Trimming took 8 bases from V and 1 from J; bases not matched to a gene: 2. Findings and caveats of the study: Significant differences in CD8+ Simpson's diversity were not observed between patients and controls. Overlapping CD8+ CDR3 repertoires of patients and controls contained under 35 shared sequences.

Profiles of TCR beta VDJ and CDR3 were generated from a genomic DNA template. Using its own MiXCR run on the reads, TCRdb lists one record per CDR3 protein. The table has hundreds of thousands of distinct CDR3 sequences, around a third seen once. Patients selected for sequencing had displayed CD8+CD57+ cell expansion by flow cytometry. All patients were therapy-naive when blood was sampled. This clonotype was recorded many times. Its antigen is still unknown. Specimen: sorted CD4+, CD8+, or CD8+CD57+ T cells (not recorded which) from PBMCs. The chain couples TRBV20-1 to TRBJ1-1, with 9 bases matching TRBD1. The clonotype was recovered from a human donor with aplastic anemia. As DNA, the CDR3 is TGCAGTCCGGGACAGGGGAACACTGAAGCTTTCTTT. Amino acid sequence: CSPGQGNTEAFF.